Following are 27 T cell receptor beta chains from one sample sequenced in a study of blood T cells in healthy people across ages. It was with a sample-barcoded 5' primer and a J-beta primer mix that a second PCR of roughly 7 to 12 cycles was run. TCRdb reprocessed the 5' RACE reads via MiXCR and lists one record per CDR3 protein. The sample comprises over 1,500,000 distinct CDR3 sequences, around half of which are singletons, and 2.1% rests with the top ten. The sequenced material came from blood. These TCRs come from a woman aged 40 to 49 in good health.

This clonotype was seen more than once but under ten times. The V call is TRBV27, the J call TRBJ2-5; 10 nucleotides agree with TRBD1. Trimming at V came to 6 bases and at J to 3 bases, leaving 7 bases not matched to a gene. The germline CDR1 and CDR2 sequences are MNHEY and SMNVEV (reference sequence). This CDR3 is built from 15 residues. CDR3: CASSRWGQGKETQYF. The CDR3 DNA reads TGTGCCAGCAGCCGGTGGGGACAGGGGAAAGAGACCCAGTACTTC.

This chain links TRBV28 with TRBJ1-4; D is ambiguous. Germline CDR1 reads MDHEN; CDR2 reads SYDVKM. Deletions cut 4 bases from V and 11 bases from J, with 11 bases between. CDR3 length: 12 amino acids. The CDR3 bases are TGTGCCAGCAGTTCCGTGGCCGGGAAACTGTTTTTT. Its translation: CASSSVAGKLFF.

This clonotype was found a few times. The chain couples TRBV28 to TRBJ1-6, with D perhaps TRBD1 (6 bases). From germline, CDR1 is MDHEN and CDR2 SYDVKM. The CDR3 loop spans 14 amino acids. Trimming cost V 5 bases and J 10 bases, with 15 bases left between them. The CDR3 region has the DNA TGTGCCAGCAGTCCCCGGGACATCTACTCACCCCTCCACTTT. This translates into CASSPRDIYSPLHF.

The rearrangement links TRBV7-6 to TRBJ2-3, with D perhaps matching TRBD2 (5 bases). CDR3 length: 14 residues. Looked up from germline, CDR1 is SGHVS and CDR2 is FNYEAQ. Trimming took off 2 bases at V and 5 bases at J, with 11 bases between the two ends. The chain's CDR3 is CASSLSGIQDTQYF. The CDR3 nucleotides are TGTGCCAGCAGCTTATCGGGGATCCAAGATACGCAGTATTTT.

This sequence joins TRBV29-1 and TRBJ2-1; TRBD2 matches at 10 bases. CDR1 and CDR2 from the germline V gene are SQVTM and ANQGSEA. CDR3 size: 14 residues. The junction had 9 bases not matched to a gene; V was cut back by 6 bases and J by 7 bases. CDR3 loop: CSVLRLAGRNEQFF. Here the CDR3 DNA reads TGCAGCGTGCTAAGACTAGCGGGTCGGAATGAGCAGTTCTTC.

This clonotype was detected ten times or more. In DNA, the CDR3 is TGTGCCAGCAGTTCCGCCGGTTACAATGAGCAGTTCTTC. It yields the protein CASSSAGYNEQFF. The chain links TRBV7-2 to TRBJ2-1; D not resolved. V lost 6 bases, J lost 4 bases, and 10 bases lay in between. The CDR3 loop spans 13 amino acids. Germline CDR1 and CDR2: SGHTA and FQGNSA.

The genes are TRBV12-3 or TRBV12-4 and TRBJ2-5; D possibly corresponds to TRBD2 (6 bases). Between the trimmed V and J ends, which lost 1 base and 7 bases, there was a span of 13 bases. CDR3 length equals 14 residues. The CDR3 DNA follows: TGTGCCAGCAGTTTAGGCCGGGGGTTGGTGACCCAGTACTTC. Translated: CASSLGRGLVTQYF.

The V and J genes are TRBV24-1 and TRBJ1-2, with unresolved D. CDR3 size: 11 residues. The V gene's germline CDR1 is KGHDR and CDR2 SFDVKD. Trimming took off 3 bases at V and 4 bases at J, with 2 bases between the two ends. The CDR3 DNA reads TGTGCCACCAGTGATGTCTATGGCTACACCTTC. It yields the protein CATSDVYGYTF.

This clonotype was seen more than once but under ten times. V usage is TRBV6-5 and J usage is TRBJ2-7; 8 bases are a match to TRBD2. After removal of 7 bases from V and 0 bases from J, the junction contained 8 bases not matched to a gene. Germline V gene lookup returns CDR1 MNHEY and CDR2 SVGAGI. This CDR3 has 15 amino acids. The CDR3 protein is CASNSGSGGSYEQYF. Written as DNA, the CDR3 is TGTGCCAGCAACTCAGGGAGCGGGGGCTCCTACGAGCAGTACTTC.

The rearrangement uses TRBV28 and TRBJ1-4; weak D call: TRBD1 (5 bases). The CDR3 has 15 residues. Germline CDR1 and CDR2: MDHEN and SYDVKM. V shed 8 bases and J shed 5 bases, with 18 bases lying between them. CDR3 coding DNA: TGTGCCAGCGGGACCGGACACACAAGGAATGAAAAACTGTTTTTT. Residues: CASGTGHTRNEKLFF.

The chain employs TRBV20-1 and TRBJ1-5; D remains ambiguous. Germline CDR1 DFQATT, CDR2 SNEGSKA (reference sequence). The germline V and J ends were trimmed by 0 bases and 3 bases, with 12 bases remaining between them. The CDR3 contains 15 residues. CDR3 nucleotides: TGCAGTGCTAGAGATTTGGCCGAACCCAATCAGCCCCAGCATTTT. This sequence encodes CSARDLAEPNQPQHF.

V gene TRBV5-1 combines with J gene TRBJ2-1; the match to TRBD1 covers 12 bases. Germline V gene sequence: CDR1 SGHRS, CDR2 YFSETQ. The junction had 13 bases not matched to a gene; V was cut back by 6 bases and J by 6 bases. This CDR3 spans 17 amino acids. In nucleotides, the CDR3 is TGCGCCAGCATCCCCGGGACAGGGGGCAGTGGTTCCAATGAGCAGTTCTTC. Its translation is CASIPGTGGSGSNEQFF. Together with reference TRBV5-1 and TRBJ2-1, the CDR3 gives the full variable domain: KAGVTQTPRYLIKTRGQQVTLSCSPISGHRSVSWYQQTPGQGLQFLFEYFSETQRNKGNFPGRFSGRQFSNSRSEMNVSTLELGDSALYLCASIPGTGGSGSNEQFFGPGTRLTVL.

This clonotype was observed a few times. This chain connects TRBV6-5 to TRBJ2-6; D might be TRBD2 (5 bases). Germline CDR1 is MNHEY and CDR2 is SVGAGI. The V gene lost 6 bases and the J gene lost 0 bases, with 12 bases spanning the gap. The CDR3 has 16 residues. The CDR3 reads CASRQTEASGANVLTF. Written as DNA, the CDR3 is TGTGCCAGCAGGCAGACGGAGGCCTCTGGGGCCAACGTCCTGACTTTC.

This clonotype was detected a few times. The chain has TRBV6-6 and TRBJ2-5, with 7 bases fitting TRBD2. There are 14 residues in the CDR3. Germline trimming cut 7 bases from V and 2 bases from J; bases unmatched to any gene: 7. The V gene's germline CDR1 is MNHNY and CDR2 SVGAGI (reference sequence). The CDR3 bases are TGTGCCAGCACCGCGGGGGTGAGGCAAGAGACCCAGTACTTC. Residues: CASTAGVRQETQYF.

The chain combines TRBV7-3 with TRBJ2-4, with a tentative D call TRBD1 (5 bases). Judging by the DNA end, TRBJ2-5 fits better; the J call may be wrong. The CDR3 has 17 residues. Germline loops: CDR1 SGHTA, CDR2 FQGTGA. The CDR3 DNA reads TGTGCCAGCAGCCTCACCGTTAAGGGGCAGGGCCAAGAGACCCAGTACTTC. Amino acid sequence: CASSLTVKGQGQETQYF.

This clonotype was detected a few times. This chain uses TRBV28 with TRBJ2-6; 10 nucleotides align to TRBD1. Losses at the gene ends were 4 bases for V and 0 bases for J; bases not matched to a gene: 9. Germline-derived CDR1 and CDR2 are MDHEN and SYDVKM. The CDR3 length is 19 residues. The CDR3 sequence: CASSSTGGLPLSGANVLTF. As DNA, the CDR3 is TGTGCCAGCAGTTCGACAGGGGGCCTTCCCCTCTCTGGGGCCAACGTCCTGACTTTC.

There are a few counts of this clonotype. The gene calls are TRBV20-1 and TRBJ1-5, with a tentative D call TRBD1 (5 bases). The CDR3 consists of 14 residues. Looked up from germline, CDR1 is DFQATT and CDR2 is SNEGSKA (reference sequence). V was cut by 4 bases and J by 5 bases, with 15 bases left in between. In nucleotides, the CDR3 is TGCAGTGCTAAGATGAGGGGAAACTATCAGCCCCAGCATTTT. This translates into CSAKMRGNYQPQHF.

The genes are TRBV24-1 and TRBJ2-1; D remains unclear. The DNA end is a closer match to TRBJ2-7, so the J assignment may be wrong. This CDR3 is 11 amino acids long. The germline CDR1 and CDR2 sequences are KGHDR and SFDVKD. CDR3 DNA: TGTGCCACCAGTGCCTACAATGAGCAGTACTTC. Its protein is CATSAYNEQYF.

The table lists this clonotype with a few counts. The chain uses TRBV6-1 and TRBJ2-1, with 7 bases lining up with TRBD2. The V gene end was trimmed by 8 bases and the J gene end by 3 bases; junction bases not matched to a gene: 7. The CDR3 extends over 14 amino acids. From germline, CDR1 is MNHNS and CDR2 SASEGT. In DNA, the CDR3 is TGTGCCAGCGATTACGGGACTAACTACAATGAGCAGTTCTTC. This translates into CASDYGTNYNEQFF.

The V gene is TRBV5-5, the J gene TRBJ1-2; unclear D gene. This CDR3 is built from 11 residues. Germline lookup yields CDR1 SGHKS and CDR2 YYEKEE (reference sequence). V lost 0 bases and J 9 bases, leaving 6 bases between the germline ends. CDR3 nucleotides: TGTGCCAGCAGCTTGGCCCTTCGCTACACCTTC. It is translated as CASSLALRYTF.

Here the CDR3 DNA reads TGTGCCAGCAGCTCTACCGTCTCCGGTGGGACCCAGTACTTC. It codes for CASSSTVSGGTQYF. This chain links TRBV7-9 with TRBJ2-5; D call uncertain. The CDR3 length is 14 residues. V lost 4 bases to trimming and J lost 7 bases, with 16 bases between them. Germline CDR1 and CDR2: SEHNR and FQNEAQ (reference sequence).

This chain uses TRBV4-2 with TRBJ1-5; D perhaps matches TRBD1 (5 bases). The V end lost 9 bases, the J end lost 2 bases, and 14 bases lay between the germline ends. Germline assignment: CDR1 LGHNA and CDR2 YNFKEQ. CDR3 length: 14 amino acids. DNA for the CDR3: TGTGCCAGTAGTCTAGGGGTACGCAATCAGCCCCAGCATTTT. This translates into CASSLGVRNQPQHF.

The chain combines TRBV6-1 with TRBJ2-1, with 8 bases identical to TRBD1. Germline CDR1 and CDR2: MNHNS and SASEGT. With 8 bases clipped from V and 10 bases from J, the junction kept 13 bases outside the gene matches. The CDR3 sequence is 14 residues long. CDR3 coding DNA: TGTGCCAGCGGGTCGACAGGGGAATCCTACGAGCAGTTCTTC. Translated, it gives CASGSTGESYEQFF.

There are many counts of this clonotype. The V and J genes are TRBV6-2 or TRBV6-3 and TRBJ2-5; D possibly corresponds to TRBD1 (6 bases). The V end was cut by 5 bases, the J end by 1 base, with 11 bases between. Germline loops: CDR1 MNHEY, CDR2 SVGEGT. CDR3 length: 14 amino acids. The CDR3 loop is CASSRGTLQETQYF. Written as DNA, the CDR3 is TGTGCCAGCAGTAGGGGGACACTCCAAGAGACCCAGTACTTC.

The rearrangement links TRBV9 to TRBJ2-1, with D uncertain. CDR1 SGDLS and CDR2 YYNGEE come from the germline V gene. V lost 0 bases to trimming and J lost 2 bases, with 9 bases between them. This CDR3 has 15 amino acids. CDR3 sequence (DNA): TGTGCCAGCAGCGTAGCTGGGTTGCCCTACAATGAGCAGTTCTTC. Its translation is CASSVAGLPYNEQFF.

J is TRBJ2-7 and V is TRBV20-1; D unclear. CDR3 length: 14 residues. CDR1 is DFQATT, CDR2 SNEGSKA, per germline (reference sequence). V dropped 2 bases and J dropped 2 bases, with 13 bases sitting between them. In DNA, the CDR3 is TGCAGTGCTAGACTGGCCCCGAACCCCTACGAGCAGTACTTC. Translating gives CSARLAPNPYEQYF.

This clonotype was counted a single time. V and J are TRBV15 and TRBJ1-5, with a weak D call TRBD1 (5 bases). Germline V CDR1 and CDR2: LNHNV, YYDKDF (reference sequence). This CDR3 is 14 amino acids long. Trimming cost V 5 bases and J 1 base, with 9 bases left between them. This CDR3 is CATSGATSNQPQHF. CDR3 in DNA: TGTGCCACCAGCGGGGCGACAAGCAATCAGCCCCAGCATTTT.